This TCR beta chain comes out of a study of CD8+ T cells in alopecia areata. Study-wide background: Oral tofacitinib, 5 to 10 mg twice daily, was given in an open-label trial. Study-level findings and limits: Higher clonality was seen in lesional scalp than in normal scalp, especially in alopecia totalis/universalis. TCRs were shared less clearly across patients than in mice, possibly for HLA-related reasons.

As the sequencing template, cDNA was produced by extracting RNA and reverse transcribing it. Libraries were prepared by immunoSEQ multiplex PCR; TCRdb keeps only in-frame clonotypes and omits some of them. The sample holds 130,000 or so clones, 49% seen once. Collected material from alopecia areata patients comprised lesional scalp punch biopsies and peripheral blood. Regarding this clone: Its antigen is currently unknown.

In germline, CDR1 is SGHRS, CDR2 YFSETQ. V shed 4 bases and J shed 8 bases, with 19 bases lying between them. This CDR3 contains 15 residues. The sample in question was CD8+ T cells sorted from blood, obtained at week 0. The chain couples TRBV5-1 to TRBJ2-1; possible D gene TRBD2, 7 bases. The TCR originated in a human donor with alopecia areata. The CDR3 loop reads CASSAARGGRDEQFF. CDR3 sequence (DNA): TGCGCCAGCAGCGCGGCGCGCGGGGGCAGGGATGAGCAGTTCTTC.